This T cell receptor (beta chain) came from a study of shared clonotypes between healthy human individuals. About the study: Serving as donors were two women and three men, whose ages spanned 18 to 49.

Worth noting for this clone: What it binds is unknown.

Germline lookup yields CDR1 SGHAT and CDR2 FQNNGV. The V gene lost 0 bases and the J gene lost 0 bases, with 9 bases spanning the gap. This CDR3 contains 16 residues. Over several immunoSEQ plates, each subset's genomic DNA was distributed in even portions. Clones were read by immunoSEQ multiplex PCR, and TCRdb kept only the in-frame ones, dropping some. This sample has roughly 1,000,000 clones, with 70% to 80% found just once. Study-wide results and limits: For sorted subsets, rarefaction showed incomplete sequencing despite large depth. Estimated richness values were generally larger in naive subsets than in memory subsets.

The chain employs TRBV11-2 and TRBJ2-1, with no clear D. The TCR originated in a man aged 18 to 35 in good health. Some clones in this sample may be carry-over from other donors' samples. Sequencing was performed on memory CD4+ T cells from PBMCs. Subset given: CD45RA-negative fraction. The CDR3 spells CASSLEGWSSYNEQFF. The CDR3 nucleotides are TGTGCCAGCAGCTTAGAGGGGTGGAGCTCCTACAATGAGCAGTTCTTC.